Presented here are 16 T cell receptor beta chains from one specimen sequenced in a study of response to subunit inactivated influenza vaccine. TCRdb recomputed calls from the RT-PCR reads with MiXCR, one row per CDR3 protein. Of over 450,000 distinct CDR3 sequences listed, around 13% were seen once; the top ten hold 13%. The sequences come from PBMCs from blood, collected 45 days after vaccination. Source of these receptors: a man aged 45-65 years who received an inactivated influenza vaccine.

This clonotype was counted once. The V gene is TRBV20-1, the J gene TRBJ2-5; D ambiguous. Trimming removed 5 bases from V and 2 bases from J, with 15 bases in between. CDR3 length: 14 residues. The germline V gene has CDR1 DFQATT and CDR2 SNEGSKA (reference sequence). The CDR3 bases are TGCAGTGCTGCCATGACTGGAACGCAAGAGACCCAGTACTTC. It translates to CSAAMTGTQETQYF.

This clonotype came up many times. This rearrangement joins TRBV5-1 to TRBJ1-4, with D possibly being TRBD1 (6 bases). Trimming pared 0 bases from V and 0 bases from J, leaving 6 bases between. Germline V CDR1 and CDR2: SGHRS, YFSETQ. The CDR3 runs to 15 residues. DNA of the CDR3: TGCGCCAGCAGCTTGGGGACAGCAACTAATGAAAAACTGTTTTTT. Its translation: CASSLGTATNEKLFF.

The chain carries TRBV7-9 and TRBJ2-3, with a tentative D call TRBD2 (7 bases). Germline V gives CDR1 SEHNR, CDR2 FQNEAQ (reference sequence). This CDR3 region has 14 residues. V was cut by 5 bases and J by 9 bases, with 18 bases left in between. In nucleotides, the CDR3 is TGTGCCAGCAGCCCCGGACTAGGGGGAGCAACGCAGTATTTT. Residues: CASSPGLGGATQYF.

The J gene is TRBJ1-1, the V gene TRBV6-2 or TRBV6-3, with TRBD1 matching 7 bases. Germline V CDR1 and CDR2: MNHEY, SVGEGT. With V trimmed by 6 bases and J by 10 bases, 5 bases remained unmatched. CDR3 length: 11 residues. The CDR3 nucleotides are TGTGCCAGCAGAAGACAGGGCCGAGCTTTCTTT. Encoded protein: CASRRQGRAFF.

V usage is TRBV7-9 and J usage is TRBJ2-5; tentatively, D is TRBD2 (6 bases). V lost 4 bases, J lost 1 base, and 10 bases lay in between. Per the germline V gene, CDR1 is SEHNR and CDR2 is FQNEAQ (reference sequence). The CDR3 contains 14 residues. The CDR3 DNA sequence: TGTGCCAGCAGCTCCCTTAGCGGCCAAGAGACCCAGTACTTC. Translating gives CASSSLSGQETQYF.

The chain combines TRBV21-1 with TRBJ2-2; no check of the table's D call, TRBD2, against the DNA was made. TRBV21-1 is termed a pseudogene. The CDR3 loop spans 17 amino acids. The CDR3 region is CASSKNLAEYDTGELFF. The CDR3 DNA follows: TGTGCCAGCAGCAAAAACCTAGCTGAATACGACACCGGGGAGCTGTTTTTT.

The chain is built from TRBV4-1 and TRBJ2-7; tentative D call: TRBD1 (5 bases). The V end was cut by 1 base, the J end by 5 bases, with 6 bases between. Germline loops: CDR1 MGHRA, CDR2 YSYEKL. The CDR3 covers 12 residues. The DNA for the CDR3 is TGCGCCAGCAGCCAAGTAGGGGACGAGCAGTACTTC. This sequence encodes CASSQVGDEQYF.

This clonotype was seen ten or more times. This chain connects TRBV29-1 to TRBJ2-3; no firm D call. Germline V CDR1 and CDR2: SQVTM, ANQGSEA. Trimming pared 4 bases from V and 4 bases from J, leaving 9 bases between. This CDR3 is 12 amino acids long. The DNA of the CDR3 is TGCAGCGTTGTGGCTAGGCCAGATACGCAGTATTTT. Translating gives CSVVARPDTQYF.

The chain combines TRBV12-3 or TRBV12-4 with TRBJ2-7, with TRBD2 as a possible D gene (5 bases). The CDR3 is made up of 15 amino acids. The ends were cut back, 5 bases at V and 0 bases at J, with 14 bases in the middle. CDR3 sequence: CASSPGGFPSYEQYF. The CDR3 coding sequence is TGTGCCAGCAGTCCTGGCGGGTTCCCCTCCTACGAGCAGTACTTC.

The chain is built from TRBV5-1 and TRBJ2-1, with 9 nucleotides matching TRBD2. Germline V lookup: CDR1 SGHRS, CDR2 YFSETQ. The CDR3 sequence is 16 residues long. Trimming cost V 0 bases and J 6 bases; bases outside gene matches: 7. The CDR3 loop reads CASSLEVGGRANEQFF. Here the CDR3 DNA reads TGCGCCAGCAGCTTGGAAGTGGGCGGGAGGGCCAATGAGCAGTTCTTC.

This clonotype came up a few times. V gene TRBV3-1 combines with J gene TRBJ2-3, with D tentatively TRBD1 (6 bases). CDR1 is LGHDT, CDR2 YNNKEL, per germline (reference sequence). The V gene lost 4 bases and the J gene lost 7 bases, with 18 bases spanning the gap. This CDR3 contains 15 residues. CDR3 region: CASSRRGNSLNTQYF. The CDR3 nucleotides read TGTGCCAGCAGCCGAAGGGGGAACAGCCTCAATACGCAGTATTTT.

The V and J genes are TRBV7-2 and TRBJ2-3; 11 positions agree with TRBD2. The germline gives CDR1 SGHTA, CDR2 FQGNSA. The V gene end was trimmed by 5 bases and the J gene end by 2 bases; junction bases not matched to a gene: 9. The CDR3 spans 17 residues. CDR3 protein: CASSPQVTSGATDTQYF. CDR3 in DNA: TGTGCCAGCAGCCCGCAAGTGACTAGCGGGGCCACAGATACGCAGTATTTT.

This clonotype was detected once. At one of its ends the junction is not consistent with the germline gene, which may arise from a read error. This chain links TRBV20-1 with TRBJ2-1; maybe TRBD1 (5 bases). CDR1 and CDR2 from the germline V gene are DFQATT and SNEGSKA (reference sequence). The CDR3 loop spans 15 amino acids. This CDR3 is CCARGGKHSYNEQFF. CDR3 nucleotide sequence: TGCTGTGCTAGGGGCGGAAAGCACTCCTACAATGAGCAGTTCTTC.

This clonotype has only a few counts. The chain couples TRBV27 to TRBJ2-1; 13 positions match TRBD2. Looked up from germline, CDR1 is MNHEY and CDR2 is SMNVEV (reference sequence). Losses at the gene ends were 0 bases for V and 10 bases for J; bases not matched to a gene: 9. This CDR3 comprises 17 residues. The CDR3 nucleotides are TGTGCCAGCAGTTTATCCTGGACTAGCGGGGGTAAAAGGGAGCAGTTCTTC. Its translation: CASSLSWTSGGKREQFF.

Ten or more counts support this clonotype. The chain employs TRBV7-3 and TRBJ1-6; D gene uncertain. The germline gives CDR1 SGHTA, CDR2 FQGTGA. The CDR3 spans 13 residues. V dropped 2 bases and J dropped 8 bases, with 7 bases sitting between them. The CDR3 is CASSLGYYSPLHF. In DNA form, the CDR3 reads TGTGCCAGCAGCTTAGGTTACTATTCACCCCTCCACTTT.

This clonotype was seen a handful of times. The chain carries TRBV5-6 and TRBJ1-2, with TRBD1 identical over 9 bases. The V and J ends lost 4 bases and 8 bases, in that order; junction bases with no gene match: 6. Germline CDR1 SGHDT, CDR2 YYEEEE. This CDR3 is 13 amino acids long. The CDR3 nucleotides read TGTGCCAGCAGCCCGTACAGGGGGCGCGGCTACACCTTC. It is translated as CASSPYRGRGYTF.